A selection of T cell receptor beta chains follows, all from one sample in a study of OX40 agonist ivuxolimab in advanced cancers. The protocol was immunoSEQ multiplex PCR, while the TCRdb copy is restricted to in-frame clones and leaves out a portion. The table records 50,000 to 85,000 clones, less than 85% of them present only once. The specimen was CD4+ or CD8+ T cells sorted from blood, collected in a trial of the OX40 agonist ivuxolimab. Receptor source: an adult with an advanced solid tumor such as melanoma, head and neck, liver or kidney cancer. Both conserved end residues are part of each CDR3. The D gene is left open where the match is weak. The listing skips clone size in some rows; elsewhere it reads once, few, many or a size class.

J gene,V gene,D gene,clone size,CDR3 DNA,CDR3 protein
TRBJ2-7,TRBV11-3,NA,NA,TGTGCCAGCAGCTTAGGAGGGGAGTTAGGTAGCGAGCAGTACTTC,CASSLGGELGSEQYF
TRBJ1-5,TRBV7-8,NA,NA,TGTGCCAGCAGCCTGAGGGGGGGCAATCAGCCCCAGCATTTT,CASSLRGGNQPQHF
TRBJ1-4,TRBV5-1,NA,once,TGCGCCAGCAGCTTGGCAGGAGTTGGTGAAAAACTGTTTTTT,CASSLAGVGEKLFF
TRBJ2-7,TRBV20-1,NA,NA,TGCAGTGCTCCTAGCTCCTACGAGCAGTACTTC,CSAPSSYEQYF
TRBJ1-5,TRBV19,NA,NA,TGTGCCAGTAGTATCTCAGGAATTAATCAGCGGCCCCAGCATTTT,CASSISGINQRPQHF
TRBJ1-3,TRBV5-4,NA,NA,TGTGCCAGCAGCACAAGGACCGGCTCTGGAAACACCATATATTTT,CASSTRTGSGNTIYF
TRBJ2-1,TRBV5-1,NA,NA,TGCGCCAGCAGGGACGAAGGGGGATACAATGAGCAGTTCTTC,CASRDEGGYNEQFF
TRBJ1-5,TRBV7-8,NA,few,TGTGCCAGCAGCTTAGGGGGTCTGGAAATTGGCAATCAGCCCCAGCATTTT,CASSLGGLEIGNQPQHF
TRBJ1-2,TRBV15,NA,once,TGTGCCACCAGCAGAGTGGAGGGGGGTAACTATGGCTACACCTTC,CATSRVEGGNYGYTF
TRBJ1-5,TRBV15,NA,NA,TGTGCCACCAGCAGAGGGGAGGGAATAGGCGGGCTGAGACAGCCCCAGCATTTT,CATSRGEGIGGLRQPQHF
TRBJ1-4,TRBV5-1,TRBD1,NA,TGCGCCAGCAGCTCCAGGACAGGGGCGGGGGAAAAACTGTTTTTT,CASSSRTGAGEKLFF
TRBJ2-5,TRBV4-2,NA,NA,TGTGCCAGCAGCCAAGGACAAGCGCAAGAGACCCAGTACTTC,CASSQGQAQETQYF
TRBJ2-5,TRBV11-1,NA,once,TGTGCCAGCAGCTTATCGGGGTTAGAGCAGTACTTC,CASSLSGLEQYF
TRBJ2-7,TRBV7-2,NA,NA,TGTGCCAGCAGCTTATCCGGATCGACAGGTCTCGAGCAGTACTTC,CASSLSGSTGLEQYF
TRBJ1-2,TRBV28,NA,NA,TGTGCCAGCAGGCTCGGACACCCCTATGGCTACACCTTC,CASRLGHPYGYTF
TRBJ2-7,TRBV28,NA,NA,TGTGCCAGCAGCCCCTCCCGGGGCGGGGGCCCCCTGGAGCAGTACTTC,CASSPSRGGGPLEQYF
TRBJ1-2,TRBV7-3,NA,NA,TGTGCCAGCAGCTTAGGAGGTCGGGGACGGGATGGCTACACCTTC,CASSLGGRGRDGYTF
TRBJ2-5,TRBV5-1,NA,once,TGCGCCAGCAGCGCCGGCGCGCAAGAGACCCAGTACTTC,CASSAGAQETQYF
TRBJ2-1,TRBV6-5,TRBD2,NA,TGTGCCAGCAGACGGCGGGAGGTAAATGAGCAGTTCTTC,CASRRREVNEQFF
TRBJ2-1,TRBV4-1,TRBD2,few,TGCGCCAGCAGGGCAGGACTAGCGGGAGCTTCATATGAGCAGTTCTTC,CASRAGLAGASYEQFF
TRBJ2-3,TRBV10-3,TRBD2,NA,TGTGCCATCAGCAGGACTAGCGGGGATTATACAGATACGCAGTATTTT,CAISRTSGDYTDTQYF
TRBJ1-5,TRBV2,NA,NA,TGTGCCAGCAGTGGAACCGGACAGTCCAATCAGCCCCAGCATTTT,CASSGTGQSNQPQHF
TRBJ1-1,TRBV28,TRBD1,NA,TGTGCCAGCAGCCCAGGGGGCGTCCCGAACACTGAAGCTTTCTTT,CASSPGGVPNTEAFF
TRBJ1-2,TRBV19,TRBD1,NA,TGTGCCAGTAGTAGACGGACAGGGGGTGTTAACTATGGCTACACCTTC,CASSRRTGGVNYGYTF
TRBJ2-7,TRBV30,NA,NA,TGTGCCTGGAGACCAGGGGGAGGTATCTACGAGCAGTACTTC,CAWRPGGGIYEQYF
TRBJ2-7,TRBV5-4,NA,NA,TGTGCCAGCAGCTCGGTTAATTCCTACGAGCAGTACTTC,CASSSVNSYEQYF
TRBJ2-7,TRBV10-3,NA,NA,TGTGCCATCAGGACCATTACAGCAATCTCCTACGAGCAGTACTTC,CAIRTITAISYEQYF
TRBJ1-1,TRBV27,NA,NA,TGTGCCAGCAGGCCACACGTATCCAGAGGCATGAACACTGAAGCTTTCTTT,CASRPHVSRGMNTEAFF
TRBJ2-3,TRBV5-1,TRBD1,NA,TGCGCCAGCAGCTTGGCCGGGACAGGGGGCAGGTCAGATACGCAGTATTTT,CASSLAGTGGRSDTQYF
TRBJ2-3,TRBV28,NA,NA,TGTGCCAGCAGGGGAAACAGAGATACGCAGTATTTT,CASRGNRDTQYF
TRBJ1-4,TRBV28,NA,few,TGTGCCGGATCGACAGCACTTAATGAAAAACTGTTTTTT,CAGSTALNEKLFF
TRBJ2-7,TRBV18,NA,NA,TGTGCCAGCTCACCCGGGACGGGTCCCTACGAGCAGTACTTC,CASSPGTGPYEQYF
TRBJ2-1,TRBV7-9,TRBD2,NA,TGTGCCAGCAGCTTAGGGAGCGGGGGGGCCGATGAGCAGTTCTTC,CASSLGSGGADEQFF
TRBJ2-7,TRBV18,TRBD1,NA,TGTGCCAGCTCACCAGGGACAGAACCCTACGAGCAGTACTTC,CASSPGTEPYEQYF
TRBJ1-4,TRBV4-1,NA,NA,TGCGCCAGCAGCCAAGTGGGGAGGGGGATTTGGGAAAAACTGTTTTTT,CASSQVGRGIWEKLFF
TRBJ1-5,TRBV6-5,NA,NA,TGTGCCACCCGTCGGGCACAAAATAGCAATCAGCCCCAGCATTTT,CATRRAQNSNQPQHF
TRBJ1-5,TRBV19,TRBD1,NA,TGTGCCAGTAGTATAAGCTGGACAGGATGGGGGTATAGCAATCAGCCCCAGCATTTT,CASSISWTGWGYSNQPQHF
TRBJ1-5,TRBV7-6,NA,once,TGTGCCAGCAGCTACGGGGCGGGAGAAAGCAATCAGCCCCAGCATTTT,CASSYGAGESNQPQHF
TRBJ2-7,TRBV29-1,NA,NA,TGCAGCGTTGTCAGGGCTGGGGAGCAGTACTTC,CSVVRAGEQYF
TRBJ2-3,TRBV5-1,NA,NA,TGCGCCAGCAGCTTGGCCGGGGCGGATACGCAGTATTTT,CASSLAGADTQYF
TRBJ2-2,TRBV27,TRBD2,NA,TGTGCCAGCAGAATAGCGGGAAACACCGGGGAGCTGTTTTTT,CASRIAGNTGELFF
TRBJ2-3,TRBV5-5,NA,NA,TGTGCCAGCAGCGGGGCGACAGCTTCTAGCACAGATACGCAGTATTTT,CASSGATASSTDTQYF
TRBJ1-1,TRBV28,NA,NA,TGTGCCAGCAGCGCTGGACGGGAAATCAAAGCTTTCTTT,CASSAGREIKAFF
TRBJ2-1,TRBV6-1,TRBD2,NA,TGTGCCAGCAGTGACTCGGGACTACAGCAGTTCTTC,CASSDSGLQQFF
TRBJ2-1,TRBV7-2,NA,NA,TGTGCCAGCAGCTTAGGCGACCTAGCCTACAATGAGCAGTTCTTC,CASSLGDLAYNEQFF
TRBJ2-5,TRBV20-1,NA,NA,TGCAGTGCTCCGACACGAGAGACCCAGTACTTC,CSAPTRETQYF